A selection of T cell receptor beta chains follows, all from one sample in a study of early T cells in non-severe SARS-CoV-2 infection. TCRdb reanalysed the 5' RACE reads using MiXCR and keeps one entry per CDR3 protein. Of tens of thousands of distinct CDR3 sequences in the sample, 10% to 15% were seen once. Sequenced material: whole blood. These receptors all come from an adult who was a healthcare worker with PCR-confirmed SARS-CoV-2 infection or an uninfected control (not recorded which). CDR3s include the opening cysteine and the closing phenylalanine or tryptophan. A D gene is named only where the DNA matches it firmly. Clone size appears in some rows only: once, few, many, or a class for an expanded clone.

J | V | length | size | D | DNA | CDR3
TRBJ2-7 | TRBV7-8 | 16 | few | TRBD2 | TGTGCCAGCAGCTTATCACTAGCGGGGGTTGACTACGAGCAGTACTTC | CASSLSLAGVDYEQYF
TRBJ2-1 | TRBV30 | 15 | many | TRBD2 | TGTGCCTGGAGCCGACTAGCGGGGGGGCCCAATGAGCAGTTCTTC | CAWSRLAGGPNEQFF
TRBJ2-6 | TRBV6-5 | 13 | - | - | TGTGCCAGCAGTAGGGTTGGGGCCAACGTCCTGACTTTC | CASSRVGANVLTF
TRBJ1-5 | TRBV12-3/TRBV12-4 | 14 | few | - | TGTGCCAGCAGTTTGGGACTGGAAAATCAGCCCCAGCATTTT | CASSLGLENQPQHF
TRBJ1-3 | TRBV6-6 | 15 | many | TRBD1 | TGTGCCAGCAGTTACGGGACAGGGACTGGAAACACCATATATTTT | CASSYGTGTGNTIYF
TRBJ2-3 | TRBV12-3/TRBV12-4 | 15 | many | TRBD2 | TGTGCCAGCAGGGCTTCGGGGGGGGGCGCAGATACGCAGTATTTT | CASRASGGGADTQYF
TRBJ1-1 | TRBV7-9 | 13 | many | - | TGTGCCAGCAGCTTAATCGGCCACCAGGCGACTTTCTTT | CASSLIGHQATFF
TRBJ1-1 | TRBV6-6 | 15 | - | - | TGTGCCAGCAGTTACCCTAGAGGGGAGCACACTGAAGCTTTCTTT | CASSYPRGEHTEAFF
TRBJ2-3 | TRBV12-3/TRBV12-4 | 19 | few | TRBD1 | TGTGCCAGCAGTTTAACCGGACAGGGGTTCTTCCCCTTCACAGATACGCAGTATTTT | CASSLTGQGFFPFTDTQYF
TRBJ2-3 | TRBV28 | 13 | - | - | TGTGCCAGCTGTGATCGGTTCACAGATACGCAGTATTTT | CASCDRFTDTQYF
TRBJ2-4 | TRBV2 | 16 | many | TRBD2 | TGTGCCAGCAGCCCGGAGGCGCGGGGGGGCTTAAACATTCAGTACTTC | CASSPEARGGLNIQYF
TRBJ1-6 | TRBV5-1 | 13 | many | - | TGCGCCAGCTCCGACAGAGCTTCGTCAGAGGTCCACTTT | CASSDRASSEVHF
TRBJ1-2 | TRBV19 | 13 | many | - | TGTGCCAGTAGTGCCTCCGAGGTCTATGGCTACACCTTC | CASSASEVYGYTF
TRBJ2-1 | TRBV7-6 | 13 | - | - | TGTGCCAGCAGCTCGGCCCCCGGAGAGGAGCAGTTCTTC | CASSSAPGEEQFF
TRBJ2-5 | TRBV9 | 15 | - | TRBD2 | TGTGCCAGCAGCGTGGATGCGGGGGGCGGAGAGACCCAGTACTTC | CASSVDAGGGETQYF
TRBJ2-7 | TRBV27 | 13 | few | - | TGTGCCAGCAGTCTCAAGACCGGCTACGAGCAGTACTTC | CASSLKTGYEQYF
TRBJ1-1 | TRBV12-3/TRBV12-4 | 14 | many | - | TGTGCCAGCAGTTGGCGGCGGGACACCACTGAAGCTTTCTTT | CASSWRRDTTEAFF
TRBJ2-7 | TRBV6-6 | 15 | few | TRBD1 | TGTGCCAGCAGTTACTCGACAGGGACGGTCTACGAGCAGTACTTC | CASSYSTGTVYEQYF
TRBJ1-5 | TRBV4-1 | 15 | - | - | TGCGCCAGCAGCCTAACAGGGTCCCTCAATCAGCCCCAGCATTTT | CASSLTGSLNQPQHF
TRBJ1-4 | TRBV4-1 | 17 | - | - | TGCGCCAGCAGAGAAGCCGTGGCGAGAGGAGCTAATGAAAAACTGTTTTTT | CASREAVARGANEKLFF
TRBJ2-7 | TRBV4-1 | 14 | - | - | TGCGCCAGCAGCCCGGGTCCTAGCTACGACGAGCAGTACTTC | CASSPGPSYDEQYF
TRBJ2-2 | TRBV7-6 | 16 | few | - | TGTGCCAGCAGCTTAACGGGGTCTAAGAACACCGGGGAGCTGTTTTTT | CASSLTGSKNTGELFF
TRBJ1-1 | TRBV12-3/TRBV12-4 | 11 | - | - | TGTGCCAGCAGTCCCTCCGCTGAAGCTTTCTTT | CASSPSAEAFF
TRBJ2-1 | TRBV11-3 | 16 | - | - | TGTGCCAGCAGCTACCTGCAGGGTAATTACTACAATGAGCAGTTCTTC | CASSYLQGNYYNEQFF